The clone carrying this T cell receptor beta chain was counted a few times. Unique molecular identifiers were in the cDNA, with template-switch universal primer binding. TCRdb called the 5' RACE reads again in MiXCR, with one record for every CDR3 protein. The table lists around 690,000 distinct CDR3 sequences, about 20% of them singletons. This record comes from a study of identical twins. Per germline, CDR1 DFQATT and CDR2 SNEGSKA (reference sequence). Trimming at V came to 4 bases and at J to 2 bases, leaving 9 bases not matched to a gene. The CDR3 loop spans 16 amino acids. A further study also used this sample, focusing on T cells expressing NK-cell markers. As reported in that work: Sorted CD3+CD56+NKG2C+, CD3+CD56+NKG2C- and CD3+CD56-NKG2C+ T cells supplied TCR beta repertoires.

The V and J genes are TRBV20-1 and TRBJ2-3, with 10 bases matching TRBD2. Sequenced: PBMCs. This receptor was taken from a woman aged 18-29 years in good health. The CDR3 is CSATYGLAVFTDTQYF. As DNA, the CDR3 is TGCAGTGCTACTTATGGACTAGCGGTCTTCACAGATACGCAGTATTTT.